The clone carrying this T cell receptor beta chain was recorded a few times. The data were taken from a study of T cells in Graves' hyperthyroidism and ophthalmopathy. The CDR3 regions of TCR beta were amplified from RNA transcripts. An initial round of RT-PCR targeting the TCR CDR3 relied on the HTBI primer set. MiXCR, run by TCRdb on the multiplex PCR reads, gives a single entry per CDR3 protein. In the table there are 550,000 to 700,000 distinct CDR3 sequences, roughly 46% of which are singletons. Germline-derived CDR1 and CDR2 are MDHEN and SYDVKM. V shed 5 bases and J 5 bases; nucleotides not matched to a gene: 14. The CDR3 contains 16 residues.

The clonotype comes from an adult woman with Graves' disease, either hyperthyroidism or ophthalmopathy (not recorded which). The genes are TRBV28 and TRBJ2-7, with 8 bases identical to TRBD1. Sequencing was performed on peripheral blood or thyroid tissue (not recorded which). CDR3 protein: CASSPPLLTGAHEQYF. The CDR3 DNA sequence: TGTGCCAGCAGTCCCCCTCTCCTGACAGGGGCCCACGAGCAGTACTTC. Full variable domain (outside the CDR3, taken from reference TRBV28 and TRBJ2-7): DVKVTQSSRYLVKRTGEKVFLECVQDMDHENMFWYRQDPGLGLRLIYFSYDVKMKEKGDIPEGYSVSREKKERFSLILESASTNQTSMYLCASSPPLLTGAHEQYFGPGTRLTVT.